These T cell receptor beta chains were read from a single sample in a study of T cell repertoires in cytomegalovirus infection. A single record per CDR3 protein comes from TCRdb applying MiXCR to the reads. The data show 310,000 or so distinct CDR3 sequences, 20% to 30% seen once. Sequencing used PBMCs. These receptor sequences come from a human donor in good health (CMV status not recorded). Some clones in this sample may be carry-over from other donors' samples. CDR3s include the opening cysteine and the closing phenylalanine or tryptophan. The D gene is left open where the match is weak. The listing skips clone size in some rows; elsewhere it reads once, few, many or a size class.

j_call,v_call,d_call,clone_size,cdr3_nt,cdr3_aa
TRBJ2-1,TRBV11-2,TRBD1,many,TGTGCCAGCAGCACCAGGGGGTATGAGCAGTTCTTC,CASSTRGYEQFF
TRBJ2-7,TRBV7-2,TRBD2,many,TGTGCCAGCAGCCCGGGACTAGCGGGAGCCGTCGAGCAGTACTTC,CASSPGLAGAVEQYF
TRBJ1-5,TRBV4-1,TRBD1,few,TGCGCCAGCAGAGCTCAGGGGGGAGGCAATCAGCCCCAGCATTTT,CASRAQGGGNQPQHF
TRBJ2-3,TRBV10-2,NA,many,TGCGCCAGCAGTGAGGCGGGGCCGGGGGATACGCAGTATTTT,CASSEAGPGDTQYF
TRBJ2-1,TRBV7-9,TRBD2,few,TGTGCCAGCAGCCTGGCCCGACTAGCGGGAGTCGATGAGCAGTTCTTC,CASSLARLAGVDEQFF
TRBJ1-1,TRBV5-4,NA,NA,TGTGCCAGCAGCTTGGCAGGGAGGGACGACACTGAAGCTTTCTTT,CASSLAGRDDTEAFF
TRBJ1-1,TRBV29-1,NA,few,TGCAGCGTTGGGGTAGGGATGAACACTGAAGCTTTCTTT,CSVGVGMNTEAFF
TRBJ2-7,TRBV11-2,NA,many,TGTGCCAGCAGCTTAGGCTCCTCTGGCGAGCAGTACTTC,CASSLGSSGEQYF
TRBJ2-3,TRBV7-9,TRBD2,many,TGTGCCAGCAGCTTAGTTTGGCTAGCGGGAGAATACGGCACAGATACGCAGTATTTT,CASSLVWLAGEYGTDTQYF
TRBJ2-7,TRBV5-5,NA,NA,TGTGCCAGCAGCTTGGCTTGGCAGGGTGGCGAGCAGTACTTC,CASSLAWQGGEQYF
TRBJ2-1,TRBV20-1,NA,NA,TGCAGTGGAGGGGTCGGGGGCAGCTACAATGAGCAGTTCTTC,CSGGVGGSYNEQFF
TRBJ2-7,TRBV7-8,NA,NA,TGTGCCAGCAGCTTCCACAGCTTTTCCTACGAGCAGTACTTC,CASSFHSFSYEQYF
TRBJ1-5,TRBV6-5,NA,few,TGTGCCAGCGGACAGATCAGCAATCAGCCCCAGCATTTT,CASGQISNQPQHF
TRBJ2-1,TRBV7-2,TRBD2,many,TGTGCCAGCAGCTTAGGGCCCACTAGCGGCTCCTACAATGAGCAGTTCTTC,CASSLGPTSGSYNEQFF
TRBJ1-5,TRBV9,NA,many,TGTGCCAGCAGCCCAAGGGGTGGGGGCAATCAGCCCCAGCATTTT,CASSPRGGGNQPQHF
TRBJ1-5,TRBV28,TRBD1,NA,TGTGCCAGCAGTCTGACAGGGGAACGTGGGCCCCAGCATTTT,CASSLTGERGPQHF
TRBJ2-7,TRBV7-2,TRBD1,NA,TGTGCCAGCAGCACTGACAGGGCCGGAAGAGAGCAGTACTTC,CASSTDRAGREQYF
TRBJ1-1,TRBV12-5,TRBD1,few,TGTGCTAGTGGTTTGGCCCTTACAGGGGTTGCTTTCTTT,CASGLALTGVAFF
TRBJ2-5,TRBV2,NA,few,TGTGCCAGCACTGGGCAAGAGACCCAGTACTTC,CASTGQETQYF
TRBJ1-1,TRBV29-1,TRBD1,few,TGCAGCTCGAGGGAGACAGGGCCCACTGAAGCTTTCTTT,CSSRETGPTEAFF
TRBJ1-3,TRBV20-1,NA,few,TGCAGTGCCGTGGCGGTTAGCTCTGGAAACACCATATATTTT,CSAVAVSSGNTIYF
TRBJ2-1,TRBV29-1,NA,few,TGCAGCGTTGAAGATGGGTTTGCAGGGGATGAGCAGTTCTTC,CSVEDGFAGDEQFF
TRBJ2-5,TRBV3-1,NA,NA,TGTGCCAGCAGCCAAGATAGGGGTAGCCAAGAGACCCAGTACTTC,CASSQDRGSQETQYF
TRBJ2-5,TRBV7-9,NA,few,TGTGCCAGCAACCCCTCGGGTGGGGGCCTAGAGACCCAGTACTTC,CASNPSGGGLETQYF
TRBJ2-7,TRBV10-3,TRBD1,NA,TGTGCCATCAGCCTGGGACAGGGGCCCTACGAGCAGTACTTC,CAISLGQGPYEQYF
TRBJ2-3,TRBV6-1,NA,NA,TGTGCCAGCAGTGAAGTCCCGGGAGACACAGATACGCAGTATTTT,CASSEVPGDTDTQYF
TRBJ2-5,TRBV7-2,NA,many,TGTGCCAGCAGCTTAGCCTGGGACATATTACAAGAGACCCAGTACTTC,CASSLAWDILQETQYF
TRBJ2-3,TRBV19,TRBD1,NA,TGTGCCAGTGAAGGGAGACAGGGAGCTACAGATACGCAGTATTTT,CASEGRQGATDTQYF
TRBJ2-1,TRBV5-1,TRBD1,few,TGCGCCAGCAGCTTCACAGGGGGCGCGAACAATGAGCAGTTCTTC,CASSFTGGANNEQFF
TRBJ1-2,TRBV7-6,TRBD1,few,TGTGCCAGCAGCTTATCAGGGGGCGGCGATGGCTACACCTTC,CASSLSGGGDGYTF
TRBJ2-7,TRBV7-2,TRBD2,many,TGTGCCAGCACCGGGACTAGCGGGAGTTACGAGCAGTACTTC,CASTGTSGSYEQYF
TRBJ2-5,TRBV5-4,TRBD1,NA,TGTGCCAGCAGCTGGGGACAGGGGCAAGAGACCCAGTACTTC,CASSWGQGQETQYF
TRBJ2-1,TRBV29-1,TRBD2,NA,TGCAGCGTAGACAGACTAGCGGGGGCGATGGATGAGCAGTTCTTC,CSVDRLAGAMDEQFF
TRBJ1-1,TRBV6-2/TRBV6-3,TRBD1,NA,TGTGCCAGCAGTTACATTTTTGACCCGCAGGGGGACACTGAAGCTTTCTTT,CASSYIFDPQGDTEAFF
TRBJ2-1,TRBV6-2/TRBV6-3,NA,NA,TGTGCCAGCAGTTACACGACCCTGGACGCTGAGCAGTTCTTC,CASSYTTLDAEQFF
TRBJ2-3,TRBV6-8,TRBD2,few,TGTGCCAGCAGTTACAGACTAGCGGGGGGCACAGATACGCAGTATTTT,CASSYRLAGGTDTQYF
TRBJ2-1,TRBV15,NA,NA,TGTGCCACCAGCAGAGTGCAGTACAATGAGCAGTTCTTC,CATSRVQYNEQFF
TRBJ2-1,TRBV12-3/TRBV12-4,TRBD2,NA,TGTGCCAGCTGTTTAGCGGGGGGGCCTGAGCAGTTCTTC,CASCLAGGPEQFF
TRBJ1-5,TRBV7-2,NA,many,TGTGCCAGCAGCCCCCACAGCAATCAGCCCCAGCATTTT,CASSPHSNQPQHF
TRBJ2-3,TRBV20-1,NA,NA,TGCAGTGCTAGGAGGCGGGGCCCGGAGAGCACAGATACGCAGTATTTT,CSARRRGPESTDTQYF
TRBJ2-4,TRBV7-6,TRBD1,NA,TGTGCCAGCAGCCTTGGGGGACAGGAAAGGTTC,CASSLGGQERF
TRBJ1-2,TRBV5-1,NA,NA,TGCGCCAGCAGCTTGGAAGCAGGGGTCGGCTACACCTTC,CASSLEAGVGYTF
TRBJ1-5,TRBV4-1,TRBD1,NA,TGTGCCAGCAGCCAAGATTTAGGACAGGGGAGCAGTCAGCCCCAGCATTTT,CASSQDLGQGSSQPQHF
TRBJ1-4,TRBV6-2/TRBV6-3,TRBD1,few,TGTGCCAGCAGACAAACCGGGACAGGGAATGAAAAACTGTTTTTT,CASRQTGTGNEKLFF
TRBJ2-5,TRBV28,NA,few,TGTGCCAGCAACCTAGGAGGGGCGCAACGGACCCAGTACTTC,CASNLGGAQRTQYF
TRBJ2-1,TRBV7-2,TRBD2,many,TGTGCCTTACGAGGGGCTAGCGGGAGGCCGAGCTCCTACAATGAGCAGTTCTTC,CALRGASGRPSSYNEQFF
TRBJ2-1,TRBV28,NA,NA,TGTGCCAGCAGTTCAGGGGTGATTGAGCAGTTCTTC,CASSSGVIEQFF
TRBJ2-3,TRBV20-1,NA,NA,TGCAGTGCTAGAGGGGTTCCAGGCCCCACAGATACGCAGTATTTT,CSARGVPGPTDTQYF
TRBJ1-5,TRBV28,TRBD1,many,TGTGCCAGCAACGAAGACAGGGGCCCCAATCAGCCCCAGCATTTT,CASNEDRGPNQPQHF
TRBJ2-2,TRBV2,NA,NA,TGTGCCAGCAGAGCGACCGGGGAGCTGTTTTTT,CASRATGELFF
TRBJ2-7,TRBV11-2,TRBD1,few,TGTGCCAGCAGCTTAGGACAGGGCGTCTTCGAGCAGTACTTC,CASSLGQGVFEQYF